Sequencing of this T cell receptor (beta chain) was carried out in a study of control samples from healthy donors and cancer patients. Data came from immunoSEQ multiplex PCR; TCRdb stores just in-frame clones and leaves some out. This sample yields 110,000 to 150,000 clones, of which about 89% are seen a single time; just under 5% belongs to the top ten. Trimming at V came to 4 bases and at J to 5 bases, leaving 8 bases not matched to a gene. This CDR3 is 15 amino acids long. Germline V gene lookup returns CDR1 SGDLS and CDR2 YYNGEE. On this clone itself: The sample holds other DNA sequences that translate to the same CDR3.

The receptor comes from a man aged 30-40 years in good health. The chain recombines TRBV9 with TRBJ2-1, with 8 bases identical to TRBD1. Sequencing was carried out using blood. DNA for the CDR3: TGTGCCAGCAGCCCAGGGGGCCAACGAAACAATGAGCAGTTCTTC. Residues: CASSPGGQRNNEQFF.